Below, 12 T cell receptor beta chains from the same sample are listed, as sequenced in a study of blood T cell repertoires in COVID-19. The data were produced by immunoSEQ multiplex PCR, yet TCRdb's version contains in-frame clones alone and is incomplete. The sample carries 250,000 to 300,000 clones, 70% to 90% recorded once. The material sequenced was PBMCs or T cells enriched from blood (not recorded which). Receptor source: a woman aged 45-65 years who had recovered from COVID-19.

The CDR3 sequence is CASGPRTGPTYNEQFF. DNA for the CDR3: TGTGCTAGTGGCCCGCGGACAGGACCGACCTACAATGAGCAGTTCTTC. The chain joins TRBV12-5 to TRBJ2-1; TRBD1 aligns across 7 bases. This CDR3 comprises 16 residues. With V trimmed by 6 bases and J by 2 bases, 10 bases remained unmatched. The germline V gene has CDR1 LGHNT and CDR2 FRNRAP.

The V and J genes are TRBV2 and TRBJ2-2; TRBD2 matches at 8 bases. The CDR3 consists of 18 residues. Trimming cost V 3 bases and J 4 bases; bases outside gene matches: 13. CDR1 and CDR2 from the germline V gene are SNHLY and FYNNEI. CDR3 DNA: TGTGCCAGCAGTGACGCCGGGTTTGGAGCGGGAGTCACCGGGGAGCTGTTTTTT. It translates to CASSDAGFGAGVTGELFF.

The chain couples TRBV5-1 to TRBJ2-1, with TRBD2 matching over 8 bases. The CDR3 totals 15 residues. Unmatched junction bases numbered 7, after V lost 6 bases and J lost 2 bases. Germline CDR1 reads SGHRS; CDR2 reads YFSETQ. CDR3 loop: CASMFLAGTYNEQFF. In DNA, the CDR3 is TGCGCCAGCATGTTCTTAGCGGGAACCTACAATGAGCAGTTCTTC.

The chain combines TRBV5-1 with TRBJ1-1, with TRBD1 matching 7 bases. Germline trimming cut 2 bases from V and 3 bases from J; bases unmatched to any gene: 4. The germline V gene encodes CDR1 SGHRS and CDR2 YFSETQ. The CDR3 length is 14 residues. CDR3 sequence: CASSLTGVYTEAFF. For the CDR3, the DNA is TGCGCCAGCAGCTTAACAGGGGTGTACACTGAAGCTTTCTTT.

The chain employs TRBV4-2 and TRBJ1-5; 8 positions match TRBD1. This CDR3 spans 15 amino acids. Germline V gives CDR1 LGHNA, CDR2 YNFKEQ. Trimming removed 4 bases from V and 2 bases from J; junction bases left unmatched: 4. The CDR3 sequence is CASSPPGQGNQPQHF. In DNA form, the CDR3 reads TGTGCCAGCAGCCCGCCGGGACAGGGCAATCAGCCCCAGCATTTT.

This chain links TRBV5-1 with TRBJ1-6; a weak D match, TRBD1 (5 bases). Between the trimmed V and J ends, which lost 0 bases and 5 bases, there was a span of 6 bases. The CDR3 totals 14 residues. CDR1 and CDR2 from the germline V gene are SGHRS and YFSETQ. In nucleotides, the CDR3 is TGCGCCAGCAGCTTGGTACAGGATAATTCACCCCTCCACTTT. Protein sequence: CASSLVQDNSPLHF.

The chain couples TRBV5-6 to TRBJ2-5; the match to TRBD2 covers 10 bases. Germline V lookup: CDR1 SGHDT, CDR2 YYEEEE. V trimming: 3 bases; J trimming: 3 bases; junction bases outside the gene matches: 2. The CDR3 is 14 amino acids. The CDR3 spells CASSSGLAEETQYF. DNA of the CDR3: TGTGCCAGCAGCTCCGGACTAGCGGAAGAGACCCAGTACTTC.

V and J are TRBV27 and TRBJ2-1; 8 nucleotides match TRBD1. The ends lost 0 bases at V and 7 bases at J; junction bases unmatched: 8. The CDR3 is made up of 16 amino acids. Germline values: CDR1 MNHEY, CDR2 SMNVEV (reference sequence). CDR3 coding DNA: TGTGCCAGCAGTTTATCGGGACAGGTTTTCGTGAATGAGCAGTTCTTC. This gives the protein CASSLSGQVFVNEQFF.

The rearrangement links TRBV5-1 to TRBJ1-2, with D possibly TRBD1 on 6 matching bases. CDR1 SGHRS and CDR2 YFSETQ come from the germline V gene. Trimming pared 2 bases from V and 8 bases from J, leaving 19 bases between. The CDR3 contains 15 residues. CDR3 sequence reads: CASSLQGTSSEGYTF. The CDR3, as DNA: TGCGCCAGCAGCTTACAGGGAACTTCCTCAGAGGGCTACACCTTC.

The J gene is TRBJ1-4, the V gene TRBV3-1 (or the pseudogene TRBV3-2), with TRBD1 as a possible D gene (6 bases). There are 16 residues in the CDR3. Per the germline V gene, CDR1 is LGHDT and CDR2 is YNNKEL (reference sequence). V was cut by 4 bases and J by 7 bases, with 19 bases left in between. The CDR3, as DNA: TGTGCCAGCAGCCCTAGAAACAGGGAAGTACTTGAAAAACTGTTTTTT. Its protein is CASSPRNREVLEKLFF.

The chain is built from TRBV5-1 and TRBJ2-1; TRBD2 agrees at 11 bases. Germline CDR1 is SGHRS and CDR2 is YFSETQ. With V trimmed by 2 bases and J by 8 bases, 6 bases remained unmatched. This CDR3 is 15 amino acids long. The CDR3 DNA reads TGCGCCAGCAGCTTATCGACTAGCGGGACACATGAGCAGTTCTTC. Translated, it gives CASSLSTSGTHEQFF.

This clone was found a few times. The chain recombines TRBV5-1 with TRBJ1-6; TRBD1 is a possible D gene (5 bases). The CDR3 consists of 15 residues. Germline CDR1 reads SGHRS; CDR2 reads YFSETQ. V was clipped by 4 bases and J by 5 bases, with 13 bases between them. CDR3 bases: TGCGCCAGCAGCCCCGACGGGGGGAATAATTCACCCCTCCACTTT. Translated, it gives CASSPDGGNNSPLHF.